This TCR beta chain was obtained from a study of T cells after yellow fever vaccination. Overall study results and limits: Reappearing after the booster were most of the clones from primary vaccination (roughly 95% CD4, 70% to 90% CD8). Clonotypes appearing in both CD4 and CD8 compartments existed, and their share was small.

In its sample, this clonotype was seen many times. Its specificity is unknown. The length of the CDR3 is 14 residues. V dropped 4 bases and J dropped 6 bases, with 17 bases sitting between them. The V gene's germline CDR1 is SGHNT and CDR2 YYREEE (reference sequence). Production of TCR cDNA was by 5'RACE template switching, which also added a universal primer site and UMIs. MiXCR was run by TCRdb on the 5' RACE reads, yielding one entry per CDR3 protein. The table includes more than 65,000 distinct CDR3 sequences, approximately 5% detected once. This sequence joins TRBV5-4 and TRBJ2-7, with D maybe TRBD2 (6 bases). Sequenced material: CD4+ T cells sorted from PBMCs, taken less than 16 days after the first yellow fever vaccination. The receptor's source is a young man who received the YFV17D yellow fever vaccine. The CDR3 DNA reads as TGTGCCAGCAGCCTCTCCGGGACTTCTATCGAGCAGTACGTC. Translating gives CASSLSGTSIEQYV.